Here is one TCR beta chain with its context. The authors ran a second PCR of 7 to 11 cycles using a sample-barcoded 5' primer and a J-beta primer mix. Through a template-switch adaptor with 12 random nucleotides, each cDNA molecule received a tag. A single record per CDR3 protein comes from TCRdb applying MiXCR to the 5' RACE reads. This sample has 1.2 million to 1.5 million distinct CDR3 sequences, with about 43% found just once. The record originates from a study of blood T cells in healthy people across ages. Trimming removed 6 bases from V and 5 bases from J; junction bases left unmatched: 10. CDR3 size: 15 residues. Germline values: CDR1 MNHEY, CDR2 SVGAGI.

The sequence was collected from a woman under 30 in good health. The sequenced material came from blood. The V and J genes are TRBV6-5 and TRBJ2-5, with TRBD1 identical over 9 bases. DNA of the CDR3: TGTGCCAGCAGGCTCTCGGGACAGGGAGTTGAGACCCAGTACTTC. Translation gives CASRLSGQGVETQYF.